This entry describes one T cell receptor (beta chain). These data belong to a study of T cell changes during pregnancy in multiple sclerosis. TCRdb's table, derived via immunoSEQ multiplex PCR, lists solely in-frame clones and lacks some. The sample shows 90,000 or so clones, less than 95% of them seen only once. Germline V lookup: CDR1 SEHNR, CDR2 FQNEAQ (reference sequence). This CDR3 spans 14 amino acids. The V and J ends lost 2 bases and 6 bases, in that order; junction bases with no gene match: 3. The TCR comes from a female donor in good health, enrolled as a control in a pregnancy study. The rearrangement uses TRBV7-9 and TRBJ2-7; 11 nucleotides line up with TRBD1. The material sequenced was peripheral blood, taken in the first trimester of pregnancy. CDR3: CASSLFGTGGEQYF. The CDR3 DNA sequence: TGTGCCAGCAGCTTATTTGGGACAGGGGGCGAGCAGTACTTC.